These 8 T cell receptor beta chains were all obtained from the same sample, sequenced in a study of blood T cell repertoires in COVID-19. Generated by immunoSEQ multiplex PCR, the TCRdb table keeps only in-frame clones and is missing some. The data show fewer than 350,000 clones, around 88% seen once. Sequencing used peripheral blood. The receptor set was obtained from a woman younger than 45 who had recovered from COVID-19.

This clone occurred once. The chain carries TRBV14 and TRBJ2-7; D remains ambiguous. Trimming cost V 4 bases and J 3 bases, with 10 bases left between them. Per germline, CDR1 SGHDN and CDR2 FVKESK. CDR3 size: 13 residues. CDR3 DNA sequence: TGTGCCAGCAGCCTCATCGGTAGCTACGAGCAGTACTTC. Translating gives CASSLIGSYEQYF.

The CDR3 loop reads CASSFFQRGLEGETQYF. The DNA for the CDR3 is TGCGCCAGCAGCTTCTTCCAGCGGGGGCTTGAGGGGGAGACCCAGTACTTC. J is TRBJ2-5 and V is TRBV5-1; 8 bases align to TRBD2. The CDR3 totals 17 residues. CDR1 is SGHRS and CDR2 is YFSETQ in the germline V gene. Trimming took 2 bases from V and 5 from J; bases not matched to a gene: 14.

This rearrangement joins TRBV7-8 to TRBJ2-2, with D perhaps matching TRBD1 (6 bases). Looked up from germline, CDR1 is SGHVS and CDR2 is FQNEAQ. V lost 1 base and J lost 6, with 15 bases in between. CDR3 size: 16 residues. The CDR3 here is CASSLEGQPLPGELFF. In DNA, the CDR3 is TGTGCCAGCAGCTTAGAAGGACAGCCTCTCCCCGGGGAGCTGTTTTTT.

The rearrangement uses TRBV5-4 and TRBJ2-7; maybe TRBD2 (5 bases). Deletions cut 3 bases from V and 0 bases from J, with 10 bases between. The CDR3 spans 14 residues. Per germline, CDR1 SGHNT and CDR2 YYREEE (reference sequence). CDR3 nucleotides: TGTGCCAGCAGCTCGACGGGAAGCTCCTACGAGCAGTACTTC. This encodes CASSSTGSSYEQYF. The whole variable domain, remainder taken from reference TRBV5-4 and TRBJ2-7, is ETGVTQSPTHLIKTRGQQVTLRCSSQSGHNTVSWYQQALGQGPQFIFQYYREEENGRGNFPPRFSGLQFPNYSSELNVNALELDDSALYLCASSSTGSSYEQYFGPGTRLTVT.

The rearrangement joins TRBV3-1 (or the pseudogene TRBV3-2) to TRBJ2-7; tentatively, D is TRBD1 (5 bases). Between the trimmed V and J ends, which lost 2 bases and 7 bases, there was a span of 21 bases. This CDR3 spans 16 amino acids. Germline CDR1 is LGHDT and CDR2 is YNNKEL (reference sequence). CDR3 protein: CASSQHNDKIRQEQYF. The CDR3 region has the DNA TGTGCCAGCAGCCAACACAATGATAAGATTCGACAGGAGCAGTACTTC.

The chain combines TRBV3-1 (or the pseudogene TRBV3-2) with TRBJ1-1; 11 bases are shared with TRBD1. The CDR3 consists of 14 residues. Germline-derived CDR1 and CDR2 are LGHDT and YNNKEL (reference sequence). V lost 1 base and J lost 11; bases outside the gene matches: 6. CDR3 coding DNA: TGTGCCAGCAGCCAAGCGGGGACAGGGGGACAGGCTTTCTTT. This gives the protein CASSQAGTGGQAFF.

The V call is TRBV5-5, the J call TRBJ2-5; the D gene is possibly TRBD1 (5 bases). The V end was cut by 6 bases, the J end by 5 bases, with 23 bases between. The CDR3 totals 16 residues. Germline values: CDR1 SGHKS, CDR2 YYEKEE (reference sequence). CDR3 bases: TGTGCCAGCATACGATCTGGTCAGCTGGCAGGGGAGACCCAGTACTTC. This translates into CASIRSGQLAGETQYF.

The CDR3 loop is CASSPGTGAGNTIYF. The CDR3 DNA sequence: TGTGCCAGCAGCCCTGGGACAGGGGCTGGAAACACCATATATTTT. The rearrangement links TRBV7-6 to TRBJ1-3; 10 nucleotides agree with TRBD1. V shed 5 bases, J shed 2 bases, and the junction held 3 bases outside the gene matches. The CDR3 is made up of 15 amino acids. From germline, CDR1 is SGHVS and CDR2 FNYEAQ.